This T cell receptor beta chain came from a study of T cells after yellow fever vaccination. Study summary: Fractions low in cell number were prepared with SMART-Seq v4 Ultra Low Input. Points from the study as a whole: Repertoires obtained by FACS sorting could include abundant clonotypes that entered as contaminants from the bulk population. Most primary-vaccination clones reappeared after the booster (approximately 97% CD4, about 90% CD8).

5'RACE template switching added a universal primer site and UMIs to TCR cDNA. TCRdb recomputed calls from the 5' RACE reads with MiXCR, one row per CDR3 protein. Of hundreds of thousands of distinct CDR3 sequences in the sample, roughly an eighth were seen once. This clonotype has a count of ten or more. The antigen remains unidentified. Looked up from germline, CDR1 is ENHRY and CDR2 is SYGVKD. The germline V and J ends were trimmed by 0 bases and 5 bases, with 10 bases remaining between them. The CDR3 loop spans 14 amino acids. The clonotype originates from a man between 18 and 35 years old who received the YFV17D yellow fever vaccine. This rearrangement joins TRBV10-3 to TRBJ2-5; no definite D call. The source was CD4+ T cells sorted from PBMCs, collected 15 days after the yellow fever booster vaccination. The CDR3 sequence is CAISESNVAETQYF. In nucleotides, the CDR3 is TGTGCCATCAGTGAGTCGAACGTAGCTGAGACCCAGTACTTC.